These T cell receptor beta chains were read from a single sample in a study of blood T cell repertoires in COVID-19. Profiled with immunoSEQ multiplex PCR; TCRdb holds only in-frame clones, not every one. The data contain 200,000 to 300,000 clones, under 85% of them singletons. The sample taken for sequencing was peripheral blood. These receptors all come from a man younger than 45 who had recovered from COVID-19. CDR3s include the opening cysteine and the closing phenylalanine or tryptophan. D genes are given only for firm matches. Clone size, where shown, is once, few, many, or a class for clones that have expanded.

clone_size j_call v_call d_call cdr3_nt cdr3_aa
- TRBJ1-4 TRBV19 TRBD1 TGTGCCGCCGGGACAGGGTTCGAAAAACTGTTTTTT CAAGTGFEKLFF
medium-sized TRBJ1-5 TRBV3-1/TRBV3-2 - TGTGCCAGCAGCCAAGGGTTGGGGGCTTTATTCTATCAGCCCCAGCATTTT CASSQGLGALFYQPQHF
few TRBJ2-5 TRBV6-6 TRBD1 TGTGCCAGCACAGGGGGCTCGGAGACCCAGTACTTC CASTGGSETQYF
- TRBJ2-1 TRBV18 TRBD2 TGTGCCAGCTCACCACGTAGCGGGGGGGTGACCTACAATGAGCAGTTCTTC CASSPRSGGVTYNEQFF
few TRBJ2-2 TRBV6-4 - TGTGCCAGCAGCGAGACTCCGACCGGGGAGCTGTTTTTT CASSETPTGELFF
- TRBJ1-1 TRBV5-1 - TGCGCCAGCAGCTCCAGGGGTGGGAACACTGAAGCTTTCTTT CASSSRGGNTEAFF
once TRBJ2-1 TRBV3-1/TRBV3-2 - TGTGCCAGCAGCCAAGAGTTGGCAGACTGGTACAATGAGCAGTTCTTC CASSQELADWYNEQFF
once TRBJ2-2 TRBV5-1 TRBD1 TGCGCCAGCAGCAAGGACAGGGCGCACACCGGGGAGCTGTTTTTT CASSKDRAHTGELFF
- TRBJ2-5 TRBV5-1 TRBD2 TGCGCCAGCAGTATGACTAGCGGACTACAAGAGACCCAGTACTTC CASSMTSGLQETQYF
- TRBJ1-2 TRBV4-2 - TGTGCCAGCAGCCCAGGTTCGACTAACTATGGCTACACCTTC CASSPGSTNYGYTF
few TRBJ2-5 TRBV19 TRBD2 TGTGCCAGTAGTATACGGACGGGGGGGAGAGAGACCCAGTACTTC CASSIRTGGRETQYF
- TRBJ2-6 TRBV10-3 TRBD1 TGTGCCATCAGTTTGACAGGGTCTGGGGCCAACGTCCTGACTTTC CAISLTGSGANVLTF
- TRBJ2-3 TRBV12-5 TRBD1 TGTGCTAGTGGTCCAGGACAGGAGAGGAGCACAGATACGCAGTATTTT CASGPGQERSTDTQYF
- TRBJ1-2 TRBV2 TRBD1 TGTGCCAGCACCTGGGACAGGGCGGCGGCTGACTATGGCTACACCTTC CASTWDRAAADYGYTF
few TRBJ2-6 TRBV18 - TGTGCCAGCTCACTAGACTTTAGGGGGGCCAACGTCCTGACTTTC CASSLDFRGANVLTF
- TRBJ1-6 TRBV2 - TGTGCCAGCAGGTACAGTGATAATTCACCCCTCCACTTT CASRYSDNSPLHF
few TRBJ2-3 TRBV10-1 - TGCGCCAGCAGCGGGGTCTACACAGATACGCAGTATTTT CASSGVYTDTQYF
- TRBJ2-2 TRBV3-1/TRBV3-2 TRBD1 TGTGCCAGCAGCGCGGAAGGGACAGGCCCATTCACCGGGGAGCTGTTTTTT CASSAEGTGPFTGELFF
- TRBJ2-1 TRBV6-5 TRBD2 TGTGCCAGCCGACTAGCGGGTAACAATGAGCAGTTCTTC CASRLAGNNEQFF
- TRBJ2-5 TRBV6-5 TRBD2 TGTGCCAGCAATAGCGGGGGTGGACAAGAGACCCAGTACTTC CASNSGGGQETQYF
- TRBJ1-5 TRBV2 TRBD1 TGTGCCAGCAGCATGGACAGGGTCGGCAATCAGCCCCAGCATTTT CASSMDRVGNQPQHF
- TRBJ2-1 TRBV5-1 - TGCGCCAGCAGCCCGAGGGTCAACCTTGACAATGAGCAGTTCTTC CASSPRVNLDNEQFF
- TRBJ1-3 TRBV5-1 TRBD1 TGCGCCAGCAGCTTGATGGGGACAGAAAACACCATATATTTT CASSLMGTENTIYF
- TRBJ2-5 TRBV29-1 TRBD2 TGCAGCGCGACCAGCCGGGGGGGATATCAAGAGACCCAGTACTTC CSATSRGGYQETQYF
- TRBJ1-1 TRBV23-1 TRBD1 TGCGCCAGCAGTCAGGGGACAGAGGCTTTCTTT CASSQGTEAFF
- TRBJ2-6 TRBV6-4 - TGTGCCAGCAGCGGAGACAGATACTCTGGGGCCAACGTCCTGACTTTC CASSGDRYSGANVLTF
- TRBJ2-7 TRBV29-1 TRBD1 TGCAGCGCCCGGACAGGGCGTACCTACGAGCAGTACTTC CSARTGRTYEQYF
once TRBJ2-2 TRBV6-1 TRBD1 TGTGCCAGCAGTGAGGTGAGGACAGGGGTATCGAACACCGGGGAGCTGTTTTTT CASSEVRTGVSNTGELFF
- TRBJ2-5 TRBV5-1 - TGCGCCAGCAGCGGGGGGGCCCGGGAGACCCAGTACTTC CASSGGARETQYF
- TRBJ1-2 TRBV18 - TGTGCCAGCTCACCGCGGGGGTACTATGGCTACACCTTC CASSPRGYYGYTF
- TRBJ1-5 TRBV15 - TGTGCCACGCAAGCCAGGAGGCAGGGGAATCAGCCCCAGCATTTT CATQARRQGNQPQHF
few TRBJ1-5 TRBV4-2 TRBD1 TGTGCCAGCAGCCAAGGAGCCCAGGGGGCCTCCAATCAGCCCCAGCATTTT CASSQGAQGASNQPQHF
- TRBJ1-5 TRBV6-5 - TGTGCCAGCACCTTCGAGAACTATCAGCCCCAGCATTTT CASTFENYQPQHF
- TRBJ2-4 TRBV12-3/TRBV12-4 TRBD1 TGTGCCAGCAGCGCCGGGACAGGGTGGGGTCAGTACTTC CASSAGTGWGQYF
- TRBJ1-1 TRBV6-5 - TGTGCCAGCAGTTATTCCCGAGGGGAAGCTTTCTTT CASSYSRGEAFF
- TRBJ2-7 TRBV9 TRBD1 TGTGCCAGCAGCGTAGCTTCCCGACAGGGGGTTTACGAGCAGTACTTC CASSVASRQGVYEQYF
- TRBJ2-7 TRBV9 - TGTGCCAGCAGCGTAGAGCCCGCCCAGGGGAACGAGCAGTACTTC CASSVEPAQGNEQYF
- TRBJ2-7 TRBV3-1/TRBV3-2 - TGTGCCAGCAGCCAAGAACTAAGGCAGTACTTC CASSQELRQYF
- TRBJ1-3 TRBV11-2 TRBD1 TGTGCCAGCAGCTGGGGACAGCCAACCTCTGGAAACACCATATATTTT CASSWGQPTSGNTIYF
- TRBJ2-7 TRBV7-9 - TGTGCCAGCAGCTTAGCGGGGGGGCCCTACGAGCAGTACTTC CASSLAGGPYEQYF
- TRBJ1-4 TRBV28 TRBD1 TGTGCCAGCGGGACAGGGACTCCAGACAATGAAAAACTGTTTTTT CASGTGTPDNEKLFF
- TRBJ1-2 TRBV12-3/TRBV12-4 - TGTGCCAGCAGTTTCCTGTCCGCTAGGGGCTACACCTTC CASSFLSARGYTF
- TRBJ1-5 TRBV5-8 - TGTGCCAGCAGCTCCACGGTGTATAGCAATCAGCCCCAGCATTTT CASSSTVYSNQPQHF
few TRBJ2-2 TRBV7-9 - TGTGCCAGCAGTCCCCGGGGGGCCTCCATCGGGGAGCTGTTTTTT CASSPRGASIGELFF
- TRBJ2-7 TRBV5-8 - TGTGCCAGCAGCTTACACAGGGTCAACGAGCAGTACTTC CASSLHRVNEQYF
- TRBJ1-5 TRBV6-1 TRBD1 TGTGCCAGCAGTGAAAACAGGGGTAGCAATCAGCCCCAGCATTTT CASSENRGSNQPQHF
- TRBJ2-3 TRBV11-2 - TGTGCCAGCACCTCGTATGGTCGAGACTCAGATACGCAGTATTTT CASTSYGRDSDTQYF
- TRBJ2-1 TRBV9 TRBD1 TGTGCCAGCAGCGACCGGGACAGGGGACGTTGGAAGCAGTTCTTC CASSDRDRGRWKQFF
few TRBJ2-5 TRBV7-2 TRBD2 TGTGCCAGCACCCCTCGTAGCGGGGGGGTACAAGAGACCCAGTACTTC CASTPRSGGVQETQYF
- TRBJ1-1 TRBV2 - TGTGCCAGCAGTGAACCCTTCACAGTTCCTGAAGCTTTCTTT CASSEPFTVPEAFF
- TRBJ1-2 TRBV2 - TGTGCCAGCAGTGCTACAGGAGCTAACTATGGCTACACCTTC CASSATGANYGYTF
- TRBJ1-3 TRBV10-3 - TGTGCCGCCACGAGCGGAGGGAGCTCTGGAAACACCATATATTTT CAATSGGSSGNTIYF